The present entry profiles one T cell receptor beta chain with its context. The sample originates from a study of OX40 agonist ivuxolimab in advanced cancers. Produced via immunoSEQ multiplex PCR; TCRdb's table is partial and in-frame only. This table has more than 80,000 clones, around nine tenths appearing once. V was cut by 2 bases and J by 0 bases, with 17 bases left in between. This CDR3 is 18 amino acids long. CDR1 and CDR2 from the germline V gene are SGHVS and FQNEAQ. Sequences were derived from CD4+ or CD8+ T cells sorted from blood, sampled in a trial of the OX40 agonist ivuxolimab. The rearrangement joins TRBV7-8 to TRBJ1-3; D is unresolved. The origin of this receptor is an adult with an advanced solid tumor such as melanoma, head and neck, liver or kidney cancer. CDR3 bases: TGTGCCAGCAGCTTAAAACCCAGGCAGGCTAGCTCTGGAAACACCATATATTTT. Translated, it gives CASSLKPRQASSGNTIYF.